This T cell receptor beta chain emerged from a study of cytomegalovirus exposure and HLA in healthy donors. Study results and caveats: Using a false discovery rate of 0.05, a later analysis showed that approximately 17,000 TCR beta sequences were associated with HLA alleles. It was confirmed in vitro that three of the CMV-associated chains were specific for CMV antigens.

Remarks on this clone: No antigen is known for it.

Germline V gene data show CDR1 as SEHNR and CDR2 as FQNEAQ (reference sequence). V was cut by 2 bases and J by 1 base, with 8 bases left in between. The CDR3 sequence is 14 residues long. Primers included in the PCR were 60 Vbeta and 13 Jbeta primers. Libraries were prepared by immunoSEQ multiplex PCR; TCRdb keeps only in-frame clonotypes and omits some of them. The table includes a few hundred thousand clones, over 60% detected once. This clonotype was obtained from a man between 40 and 49 years old in good health and CMV-seronegative. V gene TRBV7-9 combines with J gene TRBJ1-1, with D possibly TRBD1 on 6 matching bases. Material for sequencing was PBMCs. This CDR3 is CASSLWDKNTEAFF. In DNA, the CDR3 is TGTGCCAGCAGCTTATGGGACAAGAACACTGAAGCTTTCTTT.